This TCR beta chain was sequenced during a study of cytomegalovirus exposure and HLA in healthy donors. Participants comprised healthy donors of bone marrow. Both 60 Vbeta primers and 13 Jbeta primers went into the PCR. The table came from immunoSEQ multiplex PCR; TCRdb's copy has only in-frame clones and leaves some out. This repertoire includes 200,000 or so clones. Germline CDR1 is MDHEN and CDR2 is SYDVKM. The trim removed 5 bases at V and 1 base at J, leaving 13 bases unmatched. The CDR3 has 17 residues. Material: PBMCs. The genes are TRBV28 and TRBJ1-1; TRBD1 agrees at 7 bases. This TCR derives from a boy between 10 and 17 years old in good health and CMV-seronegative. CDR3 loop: CASSAAGTDTGNTEAFF. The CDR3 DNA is TGTGCCAGCAGTGCTGCCGGGACAGACACGGGGAACACTGAAGCTTTCTTT.